A selection of T cell receptor beta chains follows, all from one sample in a study of a mutant IDH1 vaccine in newly diagnosed glioma. Repertoires were generated with immunoSEQ multiplex PCR, while TCRdb's copy carries only in-frame clones and drops some. The table has 110,000 or so clones, about nine tenths seen once. Antigen specificity for these receptors is unknown. Sequencing was performed on PBMCs, taken from a glioma patient whose treatment included an IDH1 peptide vaccine. The receptors stem from a woman between 50 and 59 years old with glioma. CDR3s include the opening cysteine and the closing phenylalanine or tryptophan. Fields, in order: V gene, D gene, J gene, clone size, CDR3 protein, CDR3 DNA. The D gene is left open where the match is weak. Clone sizes are given selectively: once, few, many, or a class where the clone is expanded.

>TRBV7-9|.|TRBJ2-1|.
CASSLYPGGSYNEQFF
TGTGCCAGCAGCTTATACCCAGGGGGGTCCTACAATGAGCAGTTCTTC
>TRBV29-1|.|TRBJ1-3|.
CSVESQGNGNTIYF
TGCAGCGTTGAGTCCCAGGGTAATGGAAACACCATATATTTT
>TRBV5-4|.|TRBJ2-5|.
CASSLQETQYF
TGTGCCAGCAGCCTCCAAGAGACCCAGTACTTC
>TRBV7-3|.|TRBJ2-2|.
CASSSINSDTGELFF
TGTGCCAGCAGCTCAATAAATTCAGACACCGGGGAGCTGTTTTTT
>TRBV29-1|TRBD1|TRBJ1-1|few
CSAVKGGTVNTEAFF
TGCAGCGCAGTAAAGGGGGGGACAGTGAACACTGAAGCTTTCTTT
>TRBV2|.|TRBJ2-7|.
CASAGAGHSYEQYF
TGTGCCAGCGCAGGGGCAGGCCACTCCTACGAGCAGTACTTC
>TRBV2|TRBD2|TRBJ2-1|.
CASGTSAYNEQFF
TGTGCCAGCGGGACTAGCGCGTACAATGAGCAGTTCTTC
>TRBV11-3|TRBD2|TRBJ2-1|.
CASSLEAGDYNEQFF
TGTGCCAGCAGCTTAGAAGCGGGAGACTACAATGAGCAGTTCTTC
>TRBV5-1|.|TRBJ2-7|.
CASSLPGAYEQYF
TGCGCCAGCAGCTTGCCAGGGGCCTACGAGCAGTACTTC
>TRBV28|TRBD1|TRBJ1-1|.
CATASTGRAEAFF
TGTGCCACCGCCTCGACAGGGCGGGCGGAAGCTTTCTTT
>TRBV5-1|TRBD1|TRBJ2-1|.
CASSLAGTGVLYNEQFF
TGCGCCAGCAGCTTGGCCGGGACAGGGGTTCTCTACAATGAGCAGTTCTTC
>TRBV30|TRBD2|TRBJ2-1|once
CAWSFGTSLMGRQFF
TGTGCCTGGAGCTTCGGGACTAGCCTAATGGGGCGGCAGTTCTTC
>TRBV29-1|TRBD1|TRBJ2-5|.
CSVDGTGNTETQYF
TGCAGCGTTGATGGGACAGGGAATACGGAGACCCAGTACTTC
>TRBV6-5|.|TRBJ1-1|.
CASRNQGFSEAFF
TGTGCCAGCAGAAACCAGGGGTTTTCTGAAGCTTTCTTT
>TRBV27|TRBD2|TRBJ2-3|.
CASSSQREGRTDTQYF
TGTGCCAGCAGTTCCCAGCGGGAGGGAAGAACAGATACGCAGTATTTT
>TRBV19|TRBD2|TRBJ2-3|.
CASSIVSGRGTDTQYF
TGTGCCAGTAGTATCGTTAGCGGGAGGGGAACAGATACGCAGTATTTT
>TRBV7-9|.|TRBJ2-6|.
CASRSRTAVSGANVLTF
TGTGCCAGCAGGTCCCGGACGGCTGTCTCTGGGGCCAACGTCCTGACTTTC
>TRBV28|.|TRBJ2-6|once
CASRGGSSGANVLTF
TGTGCCAGCAGGGGGGGCTCCTCTGGGGCCAACGTCCTGACTTTC
>TRBV27|TRBD1|TRBJ1-1|.
CASSLSGDSSEAFF
TGTGCCAGCAGTTTATCGGGGGACAGTAGTGAAGCTTTCTTT
>TRBV10-3|.|TRBJ2-4|.
CAIRDSGAKNIQYF
TGTGCCATCAGGGACAGCGGAGCCAAAAACATTCAGTACTTC
>TRBV7-3|.|TRBJ2-6|once
CASSPPGAGANVLTF
TGTGCCAGCAGCCCCCCAGGTGCTGGGGCCAACGTCCTGACTTTC
>TRBV10-3|TRBD2|TRBJ2-3|.
CAISTTSGRGDTQYF
TGTGCCATCAGCACTACTAGCGGGAGAGGAGATACGCAGTATTTT
>TRBV28|TRBD1|TRBJ1-1|.
CASSSGTANTEAFF
TGTGCCAGCAGTTCCGGGACAGCGAACACTGAAGCTTTCTTT
>TRBV30|.|TRBJ2-1|.
CAWSRENEQFF
TGTGCCTGGAGTCGGGAAAATGAGCAGTTCTTC
>TRBV5-4|.|TRBJ1-2|.
CASSFDNYGYTF
TGTGCCAGCAGCTTCGACAACTATGGCTACACCTTC
>TRBV11-2|.|TRBJ2-2|.
CASSSPAGRTGELFF
TGTGCCAGCAGCTCGCCGGCCGGTCGCACCGGGGAGCTGTTTTTT
>TRBV5-1|TRBD2|TRBJ2-1|.
CASRRTSGIHYNEQFF
TGCGCCAGCAGACGGACTAGCGGGATTCACTACAATGAGCAGTTCTTC
>TRBV11-2|TRBD2|TRBJ2-5|.
CASSLGTSGREETQYF
TGTGCCAGCAGCTTAGGGACTAGCGGGAGGGAAGAGACCCAGTACTTC
>TRBV6-1|.|TRBJ2-3|.
CASSGPSSFSTDTQYF
TGTGCCAGCAGTGGTCCGAGTTCCTTCTCCACAGATACGCAGTATTTT
>TRBV5-6|.|TRBJ1-5|.
CASSFGIVSNQPQHF
TGTGCCAGCAGCTTCGGTATCGTGAGCAATCAGCCCCAGCATTTT
>TRBV28|.|TRBJ1-2|.
CASSLQGLTTVMLTF
TGTGCCAGCAGTTTACAAGGACTTACGACAGTTATGTTAACCTTC
>TRBV5-6|.|TRBJ2-1|once
CASSFWGVSYNEQFF
TGTGCCAGCAGCTTTTGGGGGGTCTCCTACAATGAGCAGTTCTTC
>TRBV9|.|TRBJ1-1|once
CASSVDTFGAEAFF
TGTGCCAGCAGCGTAGACACATTCGGGGCTGAAGCTTTCTTT
>TRBV7-9|TRBD1|TRBJ2-6|.
CASSSLAQGDSGANVLTF
TGTGCCAGCAGCTCCCTGGCTCAGGGGGACTCTGGGGCCAACGTCCTGACTTTC
>TRBV28|.|TRBJ2-7|.
CASATGISGEQYF
TGTGCCAGCGCAACAGGGATATCTGGGGAGCAGTACTTC
>TRBV27|.|TRBJ2-1|.
CASSAGSYNEQFF
TGTGCCAGCAGTGCGGGATCCTACAATGAGCAGTTCTTC
>TRBV6-6|TRBD2|TRBJ2-1|once
CASRDLAGGPNEQFF
TGTGCCAGCAGAGATCTAGCGGGAGGGCCAAATGAGCAGTTCTTC
>TRBV5-4|.|TRBJ2-7|once
CASSLDGPLEQYF
TGTGCCAGCAGCTTGGACGGGCCGTTGGAGCAGTACTTC
>TRBV28|TRBD1|TRBJ2-7|.
CASSPPDRGEQYF
TGTGCCAGCAGTCCACCAGACAGGGGCGAGCAGTACTTC